Sequencing of this TCR beta chain was carried out in a study of PD-1 blockade in mismatch repair-deficient tumors. Overall study findings and caveats: Tumor-resident clones, often absent from pretreatment blood, expanded after pembrolizumab and then contracted.

Mismatch repair deficiency was confirmed in all patients, by PCR or immunohistochemistry. A few pembrolizumab responders had their TCRs sequenced. As for this clone: Its antigen is not identified.

The assay was immunoSEQ multiplex PCR, and TCRdb's table has in-frame clones only and misses some. The repertoire consists of 100,000 to 150,000 clones, with about 88% occurring once and the leading ten covering around an eighth. Trimming took 2 bases from V and 3 from J, leaving 14 bases between them. The CDR3 is made up of 15 amino acids. Germline assignment: CDR1 WSHSY and CDR2 SAAADI. The specimen comprised peripheral blood, sampled 44 weeks after starting pembrolizumab. The chain links TRBV10-2 to TRBJ2-7, with D tentatively TRBD2 (6 bases). The TCR sequence derives from an adult with mismatch repair-deficient cancer. The CDR3: CASSEAAGRGYEQYF. The CDR3 DNA reads TGCGCCAGCAGTGAGGCCGCGGGAAGGGGCTACGAGCAGTACTTC.